This entry concerns a single T cell receptor (beta chain). Per the study methods: Counts of nucleated cells, estimated from reference gene primer amplification, were obtained. Only in-frame clones appear in the TCRdb table, and some are missing; sequencing was by immunoSEQ multiplex PCR. V, J and clone size are those of that table, while D and trimming were read from the DNA. The sample consists of some 150,000 clones, approximately 80% of them appearing once. The CDR3 is made up of 15 amino acids. V was trimmed by 7 bases and J by 1 base, leaving 14 bases between them. Germline assignment: CDR1 SNHLY and CDR2 FYNNEI. The sample comes from a study of blood T cell repertoires in COVID-19. About the study: Samples came from the United States, Italy and Spain, spanning acute and convalescent COVID-19. Sample material is recorded as cDNA or gDNA derived from T cells, B-cell-depleted T cells, or PBMCs.

The chain uses TRBV2 and TRBJ1-3; no clear D gene. Material: peripheral blood. The origin of this receptor is a human donor with acute or convalescent COVID-19. The donor label of this sample is uncertain. The CDR3 is CASNTPEESGNTIYF. The CDR3, as DNA: TGTGCCAGCAATACCCCGGAGGAATCTGGAAACACCATATATTTT. Full variable domain (rest looked up from reference TRBV2 and TRBJ1-3): EPEVTQTPSHQVTQMGQEVILRCVPISNHLYFYWYRQILGQKVEFLVSFYNNEISEKSEIFDDQFSVERPDGSNFTLKIRSTKLEDSAMYFCASNTPEESGNTIYFGEGSWLTVV.